This T cell receptor beta chain was sequenced for a study of blood T cell repertoires in COVID-19. Study at large: The study drew acute and convalescent COVID-19 samples from the United States, Italy and Spain.

After removal of 7 bases from V and 6 bases from J, the junction contained 11 bases not matched to a gene. Germline V gene lookup returns CDR1 KGHDR and CDR2 SFDVKD. This CDR3 comprises 16 residues. Authors' data handling: Reference gene primer amplification gave estimated nucleated cell counts. Data came from immunoSEQ multiplex PCR; TCRdb stores just in-frame clones and leaves some out. Clone size and V and J calls were adopted from that table, with D and trimming inferred from the DNA. The data contain roughly 260,000 clones, roughly 80% of them singletons. The V call is TRBV24-1, the J call TRBJ2-2, with 9 bases lining up with TRBD2. The sequencing input was peripheral blood. The clonotype originates from an elderly woman with active or convalescent COVID-19. The CDR3 DNA is TGTGCCACCAGCTTAGCGGGGGCGCCGCGGGCCGGGGAGCTGTTTTTT. Its protein is CATSLAGAPRAGELFF.